The present TCR beta chain was sequenced within a study of blood T cells in healthy people across ages (dated by TCRdb to the mid-2010s). Broadly, across the study: Template switching captured roughly one uniquely barcoded TCR beta cDNA molecule per two T cells in model experiments. To track age-related changes in TCR beta repertoire diversity, the study relied on deep sequencing normalized with unique cDNA molecular identifiers. Donors were grouped into four age groups: young (average 16 years), middle-aged (about 38), aged (over 55) and long-lived (approximately 75). To avoid experimental bias, donors of different ages were distributed randomly across sequencing lanes. The study analyzed two additional independent replicas of 1 million unique cDNA reads from the same blood draw for two donors, one aged 18 to 29 and one aged 80 or older.

Systemically healthy Caucasian individuals from Russia, roughly 40 in total and aged roughly 6 to 100 years, were included as donors. About 10 milliliters of peripheral blood were collected from each donor into EDTA-treated Vacutainer tubes. Ficoll-Paque density-gradient centrifugation was used to isolate PBMCs, with at least 7 million per sample. Total RNA was extracted from PBMCs with Trizol reagent, with at least 6 micrograms obtained per sample. For every donor, flow cytometry on a PBMC aliquot measured the percentage of naive CD45RAhigh/CD27high T cells. What the study reported, not specific to this receptor: Compared with the aged group, the long-lived group had more naive CD4+ T cells, fewer expanded clones and increased TCR diversity, a pattern suggesting age selection. There was a strong correlation between observed TCR beta diversity and the percentage of naive T cells measured by flow cytometry. The CMV infection status of donors was not known, potentially confounding age-related changes in expanded clonotypes. Estimates of total diversity based on one million sequenced T cells were considered lower bounds and underestimates. Observed TCR beta diversity per million T cells fell roughly linearly with age, and a significant reduction was already apparent by age about 38. Bulk unsorted PBMC profiling prevented conclusive comparison of naive and antigen-experienced compartments.

Library generation was performed with 5' RACE. The instrument given in TCRdb is Illumina HiSeq 2500. A second PCR of about 7 to 12 cycles was run with a J-beta primer mix and a sample-barcoded 5' primer. A unique molecular identifier was introduced onto each TCR beta cDNA molecule by a template-switch 5' adaptor carrying 12 random nucleotides. Each sample yielded at least 3 million CDR3-containing paired-end reads. First-strand cDNA was synthesized from all RNA with the Mint cDNA synthesis kit, primed by a TRBC-specific oligonucleotide. All cDNA was treated with uracil-DNA glycosylase and then went through a first 18-cycle PCR with the universal primers M1SS and BC2_uni_R. Per the source publication's procedure: Each sample was normalized by randomly selecting 1 million high-quality reads, each carrying a distinct molecular identifier. Instead of being binned into consensus sequences, reads that shared molecular identifiers were thrown out. MiTCR, with a Q25 quality threshold and the strictest error-elimination algorithm, was used for CDR3 identification, clonotype clustering and error correction. Lower-bound total TCR beta diversity was estimated with a nonparametric unseen species model using Euler transformation. The public sequencing data were trimmed at Q25 with fastp and processed into clonotypes with MiXCR by TCRdb, which kept only in-frame beta chains. Rows are unified per CDR3 protein, each entry keeping the most common DNA and genes. In this record, the V and J calls reflect TCRdb's handling and not the investigators' own analysis. The sample has around 900,000 distinct CDR3 sequences on record, under 35% of them singletons. Of the sample, around 15% is held by the ten largest clones.

The germline V gene sets CDR1 to SQVTM and CDR2 to ANQGSEA. V has 7 bases trimmed and J has 5 bases trimmed; junction bases matching no gene number 5. From the cysteine up to the phenylalanine, the CDR3 has a length of 12 residues. The entry retains the CDR3 DNA only, 36 bases that are in frame from base 1. Notes on this clonotype: Its antigen is unknown. Within one base of it there is no much larger clone, and no base qualities were kept.

Material for sequencing was blood. The chain is encoded by TRBV29-1 joined to TRBJ2-7; TRBD2 lines up with 10 middle nucleotides. The clonotype comes from a woman older than 75 in good health. The CDR3 corresponds to CSGLAGVDEQYF. The nucleotide sequence reads TGCAGCGGGCTAGCGGGAGTTGACGAGCAGTACTTC.